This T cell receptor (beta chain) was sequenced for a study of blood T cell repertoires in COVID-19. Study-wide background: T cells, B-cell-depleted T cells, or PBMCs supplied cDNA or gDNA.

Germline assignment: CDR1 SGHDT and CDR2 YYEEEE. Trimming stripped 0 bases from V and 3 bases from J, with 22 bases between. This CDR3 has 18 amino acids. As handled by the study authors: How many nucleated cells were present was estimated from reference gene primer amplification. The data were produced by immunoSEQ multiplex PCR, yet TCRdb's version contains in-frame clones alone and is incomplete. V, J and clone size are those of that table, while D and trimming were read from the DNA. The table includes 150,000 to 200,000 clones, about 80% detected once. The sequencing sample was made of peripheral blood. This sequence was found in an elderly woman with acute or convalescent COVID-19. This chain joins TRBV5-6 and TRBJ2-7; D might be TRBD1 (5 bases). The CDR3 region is CASSLANRGSQTFYEQYF. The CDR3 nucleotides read TGTGCCAGCAGCTTGGCCAATAGGGGTTCCCAGACCTTCTACGAGCAGTACTTC.